These T cell receptor beta chains were read from a single sample in a study of shared clonotypes between healthy human individuals. Sequenced by immunoSEQ multiplex PCR; TCRdb stores in-frame clones only, minus some. The data hold around 480,000 clones, with approximately 79% observed a single time. The source material was PBMCs. These receptors were obtained from a woman between 40 and 55 years old in good health. Some clones in this sample may be carry-over from other donors' samples. The CDR3 runs from the conserved cysteine through the conserved F or W. Each record gives: V gene, clone size, D gene, J gene, CDR3 protein, CDR3 DNA. The D gene is left open where the match is weak. Size is omitted from some rows. Given values are once, few, many or a class for expanded clones.

v_gene: TRBV7-2
abundance: once
d_gene: -
j_gene: TRBJ2-7
CDR3aa: CASSQGRTSSYEQYF
CDR3nt: TGTGCCAGCAGCCAAGGTCGAACGAGCTCCTACGAGCAGTACTTC

v_gene: TRBV7-2
abundance: -
d_gene: TRBD2
j_gene: TRBJ2-5
CDR3aa: CASSPQAGVRETQYF
CDR3nt: TGTGCCAGCAGCCCCCAAGCGGGAGTGCGCGAGACCCAGTACTTC

v_gene: TRBV21-1
abundance: -
d_gene: -
j_gene: TRBJ2-7
CDR3aa: CASTGTHYEQYF
CDR3nt: TGTGCCAGCACCGGGACTCACTACGAGCAGTACTTC

v_gene: TRBV5-1
abundance: -
d_gene: TRBD2
j_gene: TRBJ2-1
CDR3aa: CASSLATSDNNEQFF
CDR3nt: TGCGCCAGCAGCTTGGCGACTAGCGACAACAATGAGCAGTTCTTC

v_gene: TRBV7-9
abundance: -
d_gene: -
j_gene: TRBJ1-2
CDR3aa: CASSLDTGDNNYGYTF
CDR3nt: TGTGCCAGCAGCTTAGATACGGGGGATAATAACTATGGCTACACCTTC

v_gene: TRBV10-3
abundance: -
d_gene: -
j_gene: TRBJ2-3
CDR3aa: CAISESPAGTDTQYF
CDR3nt: TGTGCCATCAGTGAGTCACCAGCGGGCACAGATACGCAGTATTTT

v_gene: TRBV7-7
abundance: -
d_gene: -
j_gene: TRBJ2-4
CDR3aa: CASSSAGSVAKNIQYF
CDR3nt: TGTGCCAGCAGTTCGGCCGGTTCCGTCGCCAAAAACATTCAGTACTTC

v_gene: TRBV27
abundance: -
d_gene: TRBD1
j_gene: TRBJ1-1
CDR3aa: CASSRTQGDTEAFF
CDR3nt: TGTGCCAGCAGTCGAACACAGGGGGACACTGAAGCTTTCTTT

v_gene: TRBV2
abundance: -
d_gene: TRBD1
j_gene: TRBJ2-7
CDR3aa: CASSPGQGAWNYEQYF
CDR3nt: TGTGCCAGCAGTCCTGGACAGGGGGCATGGAACTACGAGCAGTACTTC

v_gene: TRBV27
abundance: few
d_gene: TRBD1
j_gene: TRBJ2-7
CDR3aa: CASSIGQGASYEQYF
CDR3nt: TGTGCCAGCAGCATCGGACAGGGGGCGTCCTACGAGCAGTACTTC